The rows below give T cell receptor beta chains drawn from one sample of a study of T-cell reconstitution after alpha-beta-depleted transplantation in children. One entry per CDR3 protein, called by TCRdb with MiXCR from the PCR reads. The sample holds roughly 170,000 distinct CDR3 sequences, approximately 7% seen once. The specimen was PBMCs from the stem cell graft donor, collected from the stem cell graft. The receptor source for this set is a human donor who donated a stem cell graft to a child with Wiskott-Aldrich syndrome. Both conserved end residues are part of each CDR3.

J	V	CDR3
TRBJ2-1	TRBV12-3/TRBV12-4	CASSATEARGYNEQFF
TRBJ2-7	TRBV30	CAWNGPTYVGEQYF
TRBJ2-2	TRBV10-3	CAINRQETNTGELFF
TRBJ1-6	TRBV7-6	CASSLGLAGGSPLHF
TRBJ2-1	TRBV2	CAAADSTGDNEQFF
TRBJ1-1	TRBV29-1	CSVGGVGTGQNTEAFF
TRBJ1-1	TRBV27	CASNRQGTGEAFF
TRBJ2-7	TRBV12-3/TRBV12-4	CASSLKVAGEQYF
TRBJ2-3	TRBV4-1	CASSQLAGGTSTDTQYF
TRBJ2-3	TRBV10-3	CASRESGSADTQYF
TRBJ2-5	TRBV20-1	CSATLLPRPPGETQYF
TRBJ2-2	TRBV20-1	CSAKKASGRAGELFF
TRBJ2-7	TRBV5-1	CASSFGNEQYF
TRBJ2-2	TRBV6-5	CASSYFPRGAYTGELFF
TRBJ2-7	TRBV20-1	CSARKSGRDYEQYF
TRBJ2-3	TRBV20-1	CSAEQRGGLSDTQYF
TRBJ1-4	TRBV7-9	CASSLRPANEKLFF
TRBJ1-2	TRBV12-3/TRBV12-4	CASSLGGANYGYTF
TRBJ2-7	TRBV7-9	CASSLVSGAELEQYF
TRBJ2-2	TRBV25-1	CASRDHRTATGELFF
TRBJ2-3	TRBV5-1	CASSLKGPTDTQYF
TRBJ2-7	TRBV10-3	CAISERDEQYF
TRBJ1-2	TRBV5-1	CASSPAGKNYGYTF
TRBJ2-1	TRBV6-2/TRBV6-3	CASVGRVAYNEQFF
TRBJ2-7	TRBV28	CASRNSRDRGPGYEQYF
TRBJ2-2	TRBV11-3	CASSIAGETGELFF
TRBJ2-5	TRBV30	CAWSAGRRIQETQYF
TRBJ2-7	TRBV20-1	CSARDLQGITYEQYF
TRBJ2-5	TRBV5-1	CASSYTPTGAGETQYF
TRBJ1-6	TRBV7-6	CASSPTRRQGYNSPLHF
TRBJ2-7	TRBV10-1	CASSRDRAYEQYF
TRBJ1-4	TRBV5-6	CASSFSQDEKLFF
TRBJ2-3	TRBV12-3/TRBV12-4	CASSSLNKPGPQYF
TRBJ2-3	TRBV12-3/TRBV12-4	CASSLSAGVTDTQYF
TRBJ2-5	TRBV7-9	CASSSSGAQETQYF
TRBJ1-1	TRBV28	CASGGAFF
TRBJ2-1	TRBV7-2	CASSLGQASYNEQFF
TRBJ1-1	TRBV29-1	CSVSDRAPEAFF
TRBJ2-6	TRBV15	CATSGFEGSGANVLTF
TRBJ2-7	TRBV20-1	CSSGQGVHEQYF
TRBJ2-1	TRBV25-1	CASSATRGFYNEQFF
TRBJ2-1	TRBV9	CASSPYIGYNEQFF